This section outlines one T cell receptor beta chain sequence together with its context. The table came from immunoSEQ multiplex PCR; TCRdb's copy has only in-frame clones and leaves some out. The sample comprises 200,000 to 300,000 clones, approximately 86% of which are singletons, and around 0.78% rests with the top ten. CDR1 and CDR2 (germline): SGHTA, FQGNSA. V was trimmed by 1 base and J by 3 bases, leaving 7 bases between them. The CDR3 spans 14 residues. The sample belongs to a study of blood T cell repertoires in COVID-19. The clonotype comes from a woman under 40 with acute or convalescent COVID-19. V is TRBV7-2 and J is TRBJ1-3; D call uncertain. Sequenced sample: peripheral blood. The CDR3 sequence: CASSLGGSGNTIYF. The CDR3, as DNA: TGTGCCAGCAGCTTAGGCGGGAGTGGAAACACCATATATTTT.